The rows below give T cell receptor beta chains drawn from one sample of a study of blood T cell repertoires in COVID-19. The repertoire was sequenced with immunoSEQ multiplex PCR; TCRdb's copy has only in-frame clones and lacks some. The sample consists of approximately 150,000 clones, over 85% of them appearing once. Material: peripheral blood. These receptors were obtained from a human donor in a cohort sampled during active COVID-19. CDR3s include the opening cysteine and the closing phenylalanine or tryptophan.

>TRBV7-8
CASSLTGGNQPQHF
>TRBV7-6
CASSLGQGASEKLFF
>TRBV19
CASSSSNSPLHF
>TRBV7-2
CASSYSGDEQFF
>TRBV6-5
CASSYPDRGGYTF
>TRBV7-8
CASSKKAAAGTFREQYF
>TRBV10-3
CAISGTETQSF
>TRBV6-4
CASSQLAGGSTDTQYF
>TRBV9
CASSVGGRQGSEQYF
>TRBV5-1
CASSHGTSGNEQFF
>TRBV4-3
CASSPGTQSYEQYF
>TRBV20-1
CSASIADTQYF
>TRBV7-8
CASSFSGGGSEKLFF
>TRBV7-8
CASSYYGNQPQHF
>TRBV7-2
CASSFTSGGTGELFF
>TRBV5-4
CASSLRGGVYEQYF
>TRBV18
CASSPMGQGDEKLFF